Below are 14 T cell receptor beta chains sequenced from a single sample in a study of cytomegalovirus exposure and HLA in healthy donors. It was with 60 Vbeta and 13 Jbeta primers that the PCR ran. Clones were read by immunoSEQ multiplex PCR, and TCRdb kept only the in-frame ones, dropping some. The sample has roughly 220,000 clones, 75% to 85% seen once; the top ten hold less than 3.5%. The specimen sequenced was PBMCs. These receptors all come from a woman in her thirties or forties in good health and CMV-seronegative.

The gene calls are TRBV5-8 and TRBJ1-4; weak D call: TRBD1 (5 bases). The germline V gene encodes CDR1 SGHTS and CDR2 YDEGEE. V lost 0 bases, J lost 6 bases, and 15 bases lay in between. This CDR3 is built from 16 residues. CDR3 sequence: CASSLGQNNYYEKLFF. The CDR3, as DNA: TGTGCCAGCAGCTTGGGACAGAACAATTACTATGAAAAACTGTTTTTT.

The chain recombines TRBV27 with TRBJ2-7, with 8 bases aligning to TRBD1. The ends lost 6 bases at V and 2 bases at J; junction bases unmatched: 9. CDR1 and CDR2 from the germline V gene are MNHEY and SMNVEV (reference sequence). CDR3 length: 15 residues. CDR3 loop: CASRPSKGQAYEQYF. In DNA, the CDR3 is TGTGCCAGCAGGCCTAGTAAGGGACAGGCCTACGAGCAGTACTTC.

The chain has TRBV6-1 and TRBJ1-2; a weak D match, TRBD1 (6 bases). The CDR3 extends over 13 amino acids. V lost 2 bases and J lost 3, with 7 bases in between. Germline V gene lookup returns CDR1 MNHNS and CDR2 SASEGT. CDR3 region: CASSEWTDYGYTF. In nucleotides, the CDR3 is TGTGCCAGCAGTGAATGGACAGACTATGGCTACACCTTC.

This clone has a handful of counts. The chain joins TRBV30 to TRBJ2-2; no clear D gene. V gave up 0 bases and J gave up 2 bases, with 7 bases separating them. The CDR3 is 14 amino acids. Germline V gene lookup returns CDR1 GTSNPN and CDR2 SVGIG (reference sequence). CDR3 residues: CAWSVRINTGELFF. Here the CDR3 DNA reads TGTGCCTGGAGTGTGAGAATCAACACCGGGGAGCTGTTTTTT.

The chain employs TRBV5-1 and TRBJ2-3, with a weak D call TRBD2 (5 bases). V was clipped by 6 bases and J by 6 bases, with 20 bases between them. The CDR3 length is 15 residues. Germline-derived CDR1 and CDR2 are SGHRS and YFSETQ. The CDR3 nucleotides read TGCGCCAGCACCCCCATAGAGGCCCCGGGGGATACGCAGTATTTT. The encoded protein is CASTPIEAPGDTQYF.

The CDR3 DNA follows: TGCGCCAGCAGCCCGACTAGCGGGAGGGCCTGGGCCAATGAGCAGTTCTTC. Translation: CASSPTSGRAWANEQFF. The chain couples TRBV5-1 to TRBJ2-1, with 14 bases lining up with TRBD2. The CDR3 is 17 residues long. Germline V lookup: CDR1 SGHRS, CDR2 YFSETQ. Trimming took 4 bases from V and 6 from J; bases not matched to a gene: 9.

The chain employs TRBV2 and TRBJ2-4, with TRBD2 as a possible D gene (7 bases). The CDR3 is 15 residues long. CDR1 is SNHLY, CDR2 FYNNEI, per germline. The germline V and J ends were trimmed by 8 bases and 9 bases, with 23 bases remaining between them. For the CDR3, the DNA is TGTGCCAGCCTTGGGGGGGGGCTGTTTTCAGTCATTCAGTACTTC. Amino acid sequence: CASLGGGLFSVIQYF.

This clone was seen once. The V and J genes are TRBV6-7 and TRBJ2-7; 8 bases fit TRBD2. TRBV6-7 has ORF status, its function being uncertain. V was pared by 2 bases and J by 6 bases, with 9 bases of the junction left unmatched. The CDR3 loop spans 15 amino acids. For the CDR3, the DNA is TGTGCCAGCAGTTACCCCCCGGGGGGGGGAGCCGAGCAGTACTTC. It encodes CASSYPPGGGAEQYF.

The V call is TRBV28, the J call TRBJ1-4, with 9 nucleotides matching TRBD1. This CDR3 is built from 15 residues. V lost 6 bases and J lost 5; bases outside the gene matches: 7. Germline lookup yields CDR1 MDHEN and CDR2 SYDVKM. The DNA for the CDR3 is TGTGCCAGCAGGCCGGAGACAGGGGGAAATGAAAAACTGTTTTTT. Its translation is CASRPETGGNEKLFF.

The chain couples TRBV19 to TRBJ2-7; possible D gene TRBD1, 5 bases. CDR3 size: 15 residues. The V gene lost 3 bases and the J gene lost 7 bases, with 19 bases spanning the gap. Germline-derived CDR1 and CDR2 are LNHDA and SQIVND (reference sequence). CDR3: CASSILFAAPGEQYF. In DNA, the CDR3 is TGTGCCAGTAGTATTCTTTTCGCAGCTCCAGGGGAGCAGTACTTC.

This clone was detected a few times. The rearrangement uses TRBV7-9 and TRBJ1-1; D is perhaps TRBD1 (6 bases). Germline V gene data show CDR1 as SEHNR and CDR2 as FQNEAQ (reference sequence). V lost 7 bases to trimming and J lost 4 bases, with 19 bases between them. The CDR3 is 15 amino acids. For the CDR3, the DNA is TGTGCCAGCACCCAACTACAGGGTCTGGGCACTGAAGCTTTCTTT. Translating it yields CASTQLQGLGTEAFF.

The chain employs TRBV19 and TRBJ1-5; D remains unclear. The CDR3 covers 14 residues. V dropped 1 base and J dropped 5 bases, with 9 bases sitting between them. Germline CDR1 reads LNHDA; CDR2 reads SQIVND (reference sequence). Written as DNA, the CDR3 is TGTGCCAGTAGTATAGGCAGAAATGATCAGCCCCAGCATTTT. Its protein is CASSIGRNDQPQHF. Supplemented by reference TRBV19 and TRBJ1-5, the full variable domain reads DGGITQSPKYLFRKEGQNVTLSCEQNLNHDAMYWYRQDPGQGLRLIYYSQIVNDFQKGDIAEGYSVSREKKESFPLTVTSAQKNPTAFYLCASSIGRNDQPQHFGDGTRLSIL.

This rearrangement joins TRBV19 to TRBJ2-7, with 8 nucleotides matching TRBD1. The CDR3 covers 17 residues. The junction had 16 bases not matched to a gene; V was cut back by 3 bases and J by 6 bases. In germline, CDR1 is LNHDA, CDR2 SQIVND (reference sequence). The CDR3 sequence is CASSIGLVTGDGVEQYF. The CDR3 DNA is TGTGCCAGTAGTATTGGCCTCGTGACAGGGGATGGGGTCGAGCAGTACTTC.

The J gene is TRBJ1-2, the V gene TRBV5-4, with no clear D. The CDR3 is made up of 15 amino acids. V shed 4 bases and J shed 5 bases, with 18 bases lying between them. From germline, CDR1 is SGHNT and CDR2 YYREEE (reference sequence). This CDR3 reads CASSPSPSTSYGYTF. For the CDR3, the DNA is TGTGCCAGCAGCCCCTCACCCTCGACAAGTTATGGCTACACCTTC.